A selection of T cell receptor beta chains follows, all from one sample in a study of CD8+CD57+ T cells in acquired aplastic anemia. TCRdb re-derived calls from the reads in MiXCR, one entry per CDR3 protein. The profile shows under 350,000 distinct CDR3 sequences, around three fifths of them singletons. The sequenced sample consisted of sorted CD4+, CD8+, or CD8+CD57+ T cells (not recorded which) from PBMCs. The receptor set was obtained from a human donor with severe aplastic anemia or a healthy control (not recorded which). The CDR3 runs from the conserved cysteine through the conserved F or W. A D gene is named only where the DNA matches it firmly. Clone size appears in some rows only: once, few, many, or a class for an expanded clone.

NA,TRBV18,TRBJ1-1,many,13,CASSPRRETEAFF,TGTGCCAGCTCACCGCGGAGGGAGACTGAAGCTTTCTTT
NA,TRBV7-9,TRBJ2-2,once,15,CASSLTLTDSGELFF,TGTGCCAGCAGCTTGACCTTGACTGATTCCGGGGAGCTGTTTTTT
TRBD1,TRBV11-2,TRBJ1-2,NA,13,CASRSGTGIGYTF,TGTGCCAGCAGATCCGGGACAGGGATCGGCTACACCTTC
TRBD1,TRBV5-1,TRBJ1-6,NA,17,CASSLDTGGKGNSPLHF,TGCGCCAGCAGCTTGGACACAGGGGGCAAGGGCAATTCACCCCTCCACTTT
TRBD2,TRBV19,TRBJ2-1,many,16,CASSLGRGGRSNEQFF,TGTGCCAGTAGTCTCGGACGGGGGGGCCGGTCCAATGAGCAGTTCTTC
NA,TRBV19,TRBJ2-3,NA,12,CASTGLTDTQYF,TGTGCCAGTACTGGCCTGACAGATACGCAGTATTTT
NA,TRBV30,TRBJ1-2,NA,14,CAWSPPGSGYGYTF,TGTGCCTGGAGTCCTCCGGGGTCAGGGTATGGCTACACCTTC
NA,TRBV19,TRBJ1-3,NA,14,CTSWDGGKGNTIYF,TGTACCAGTTGGGACGGTGGAAAAGGAAACACCATATATTTT
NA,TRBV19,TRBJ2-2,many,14,CASSPQGNTGELFF,TGTGCCAGTAGTCCACAGGGAAACACCGGGGAGCTGTTTTTT
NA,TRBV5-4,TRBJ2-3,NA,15,CAARPGGLGTDTQYF,TGTGCAGCCAGGCCGGGGGGCCTCGGCACAGATACGCAGTATTTT
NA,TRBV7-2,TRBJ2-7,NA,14,CASSLEVGGYEQYF,TGTGCCAGCAGCTTAGAGGTTGGTGGCTACGAGCAGTACTTC
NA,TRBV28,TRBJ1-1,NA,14,CASMYPGSTTEAFF,TGTGCCAGTATGTACCCAGGGTCAACTACTGAAGCTTTCTTT
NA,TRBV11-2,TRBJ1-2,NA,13,CASSLDRIYGYTF,TGTGCCAGCAGCTTAGATCGGATCTATGGCTACACCTTC
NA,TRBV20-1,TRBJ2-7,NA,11,CSVRTPSEQYF,TGCAGTGTTAGAACCCCTAGCGAGCAGTACTTC
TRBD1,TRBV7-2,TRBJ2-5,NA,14,CASSKGQDGETQYF,TGTGCCAGCAGCAAGGGACAGGATGGGGAGACCCAGTACTTC
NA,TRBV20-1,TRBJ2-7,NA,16,CSARGPGFRAGYEQYF,TGCAGTGCTAGAGGACCAGGGTTCAGAGCGGGTTACGAGCAGTACTTC
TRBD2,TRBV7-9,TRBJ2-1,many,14,CASSPPTRLAGLFF,TGTGCCAGCAGCCCCCCCACCCGACTAGCGGGGTTGTTCTTC
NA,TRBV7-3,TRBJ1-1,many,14,CASSPQTGSTEAFF,TGTGCCAGCAGCCCCCAAACAGGGTCCACTGAAGCTTTCTTT
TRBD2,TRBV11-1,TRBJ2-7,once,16,CASSDRAGVLGNEQYF,TGTGCCAGCAGCGACCGAGCGGGGGTTTTGGGCAACGAGCAGTACTTC
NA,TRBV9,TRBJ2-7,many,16,CASSTGTAVHIPEQYF,TGTGCCAGCAGCACCGGGACCGCCGTTCATATACCGGAGCAGTACTTC
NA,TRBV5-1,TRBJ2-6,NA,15,CASSYDPTGANVLTF,TGCGCCAGCAGCTACGACCCTACTGGGGCCAACGTCCTGACTTTC
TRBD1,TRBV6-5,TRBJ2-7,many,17,CASIRTTMDRGRYEQYF,TGTGCCAGCATACGAACGACAATGGACAGGGGGAGGTACGAGCAGTACTTC
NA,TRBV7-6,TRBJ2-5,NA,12,CASSRDVGLQYF,TGTGCCAGCAGCCGAGACGTGGGGCTACAGTACTTC
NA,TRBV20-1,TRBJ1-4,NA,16,CSASFRAGGVNEKLFF,TGCAGTGCTAGTTTTCGGGCGGGCGGGGTTAATGAAAAACTGTTTTTT
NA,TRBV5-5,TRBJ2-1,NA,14,CASSLMYKGDWQFF,TGTGCCAGCAGCTTAATGTACAAGGGGGATTGGCAGTTCTTC
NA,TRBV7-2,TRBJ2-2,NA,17,CASSRQDGSINAGELFF,TGTGCCAGCAGCCGCCAGGACGGAAGCATTAACGCCGGGGAGCTGTTTTTT
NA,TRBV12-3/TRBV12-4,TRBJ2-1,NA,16,CASSLTVGSLIDEQFF,TGTGCCAGCAGTTTAACAGTCGGGTCTTTAATTGATGAGCAGTTCTTC
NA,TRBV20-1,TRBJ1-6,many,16,CSARDRRLNAYSPLHF,TGCAGTGCTAGAGATAGGAGACTAAACGCTTATTCACCCCTCCACTTT
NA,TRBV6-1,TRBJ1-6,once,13,CASRVGGYSPLHF,TGTGCCAGCAGAGTAGGAGGGTATTCACCCCTCCACTTT
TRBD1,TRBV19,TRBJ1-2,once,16,CAGSIDRVRFLDGHTF,TGTGCCGGTAGTATCGACAGGGTCCGATTTCTAGATGGCCACACCTTC
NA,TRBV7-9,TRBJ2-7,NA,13,CASSVDAGYEQYF,TGTGCCAGCAGCGTAGACGCGGGCTACGAGCAGTACTTC
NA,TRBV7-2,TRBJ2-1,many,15,CASSRSGSGYNEQFF,TGTGCCAGCAGCCGATCAGGGTCAGGCTACAATGAGCAGTTCTTC
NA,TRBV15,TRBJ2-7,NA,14,CATSRDIGSREQYF,TGTGCCACCAGCAGAGATATCGGTTCGCGCGAGCAGTACTTC
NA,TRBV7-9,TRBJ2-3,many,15,CASSLAGGQADTQYF,TGTGCCAGCAGCTTAGCGGGGGGTCAGGCAGATACGCAGTATTTT
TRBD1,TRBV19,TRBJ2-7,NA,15,CTSSIVGQGEYEQYF,TGTACCAGTAGTATAGTAGGACAGGGGGAATACGAGCAGTACTTC
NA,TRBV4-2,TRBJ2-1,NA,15,CASSQGQGGNNEQFF,TGTGCCAGCAGCCAAGGGCAGGGCGGCAACAATGAGCAGTTCTTC
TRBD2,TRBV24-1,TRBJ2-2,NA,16,CATSDWSGKNTGELFF,TGTGCCACCAGTGATTGGAGCGGGAAAAACACCGGGGAGCTGTTTTTT
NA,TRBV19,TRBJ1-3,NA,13,CASRTGGANTIYF,TGTGCCAGTAGGACGGGGGGGGCGAACACCATATATTTT
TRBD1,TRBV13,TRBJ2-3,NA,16,CASSLIGGSSTDTQYF,TGTGCCAGCAGCTTGATAGGGGGCAGTAGCACAGATACGCAGTATTTT
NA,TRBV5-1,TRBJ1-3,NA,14,CASSTGVGWDTIYF,TGCGCCAGCAGCACAGGCGTCGGTTGGGACACCATATATTTT
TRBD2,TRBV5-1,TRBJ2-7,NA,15,CASSATGTSYSEQYF,TGCGCCAGCAGCGCAACCGGGACTAGCTATTCCGAGCAGTACTTC
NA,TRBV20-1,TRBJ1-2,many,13,CSASGGSGYGYTF,TGCAGTGCTAGCGGAGGGTCGGGCTATGGCTACACCTTC
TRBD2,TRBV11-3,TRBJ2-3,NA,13,CASSLTSGITQYF,TGTGCCAGCAGCTTGACTAGCGGGATCACGCAGTATTTT
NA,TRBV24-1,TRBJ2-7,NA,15,CATSRDGPRVNEQYF,TGTGCCACCAGTAGGGACGGCCCTAGGGTAAACGAGCAGTACTTC
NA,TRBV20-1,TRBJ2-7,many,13,CSARGSADYEQYF,TGCAGTGCTAGAGGGTCGGCAGACTACGAGCAGTACTTC
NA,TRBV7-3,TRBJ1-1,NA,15,CASSFQDLMYTEAFF,TGTGCCAGCAGCTTTCAGGATCTTATGTACACTGAAGCTTTCTTT
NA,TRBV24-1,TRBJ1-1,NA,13,CATSDFRGNEAFF,TGTGCCACCAGTGATTTTAGGGGGAATGAAGCTTTCTTT
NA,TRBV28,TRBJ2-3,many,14,CASSLFDPTDTQYF,TGTGCCAGCAGTTTATTCGACCCCACAGATACGCAGTATTTT